Presented here are 26 T cell receptor beta chains from one specimen sequenced in a study of shared clonotypes between healthy human individuals. TCRdb's table, derived via immunoSEQ multiplex PCR, lists solely in-frame clones and lacks some. The data contain more than 1 million clones, 78% of them seen just once; the ten biggest clones take up around 0.47%. The sequenced sample was memory CD4+ T cells from PBMCs. Subset given: CD45RA-negative fraction. The receptors were sampled from a man between 18 and 29 years old in good health. Some clones in this sample may be carry-over from other donors' samples.

The chain joins TRBV7-2 to TRBJ1-1; possible D gene TRBD1, 5 bases. Germline values: CDR1 SGHTA, CDR2 FQGNSA. The CDR3 length is 14 residues. V was pared by 5 bases and J by 6 bases, with 16 bases between. CDR3 region: CASSPLGPGPEAFF. The CDR3 coding sequence is TGTGCCAGCAGCCCCCTGGGGCCCGGGCCTGAAGCTTTCTTT.

V is TRBV7-9 and J is TRBJ2-3; D unclear. Germline CDR1 reads SEHNR; CDR2 reads FQNEAQ (reference sequence). Trimming cost V 5 bases and J 4 bases, with 7 bases left between them. The CDR3 spans 12 residues. CDR3 loop: CASSRTPDTQYF. DNA of the CDR3: TGTGCCAGCAGCCGAACCCCAGATACGCAGTATTTT.

The chain combines TRBV30 with TRBJ2-7; D remains ambiguous. The CDR3 loop spans 11 amino acids. The V gene's germline CDR1 is GTSNPN and CDR2 SVGIG (reference sequence). The V and J ends lost 1 base and 5 bases respectively, with 6 bases between them. CDR3 region: CAWSAPHEQYF. CDR3 sequence (DNA): TGTGCCTGGAGTGCCCCCCACGAGCAGTACTTC.

The sample holds a few counts of this clone. The gene calls are TRBV18 and TRBJ2-5; perhaps TRBD1 as D (5 bases). Looked up from germline, CDR1 is KGHSH and CDR2 is LQKENI. This CDR3 is built from 17 residues. Trimming left V 3 bases short and J 2 bases short, with 19 bases between. The CDR3 reads CASSPQDTGYRQETQYF. CDR3 bases: TGTGCCAGCTCACCGCAGGACACAGGTTACCGTCAAGAGACCCAGTACTTC.

The CDR3 protein is CASSPGPGYEQYF. The CDR3 DNA is TGTGCCAGCAGTCCGGGGCCCGGCTACGAGCAGTACTTC. The chain combines TRBV28 with TRBJ2-7; D might be TRBD1 or TRBD2, each matching 5 bases. CDR3 length equals 13 residues. V lost 5 bases to trimming and J lost 3 bases, with 11 bases between them. CDR1 and CDR2 from the germline V gene are MDHEN and SYDVKM. Together with reference TRBV28 and TRBJ2-7, the CDR3 gives the full variable domain: DVKVTQSSRYLVKRTGEKVFLECVQDMDHENMFWYRQDPGLGLRLIYFSYDVKMKEKGDIPEGYSVSREKKERFSLILESASTNQTSMYLCASSPGPGYEQYFGPGTRLTVT.

This clone was counted once. V and J are TRBV11-3 and TRBJ2-3; D might be TRBD1 or TRBD2, each matching 6 bases. This CDR3 spans 16 amino acids. CDR1 is SGHNT and CDR2 is YENEEA in the germline V gene. Trimming cost V 5 bases and J 6 bases, with 21 bases left between them. CDR3 in DNA: TGTGCCAGCAGCCTAGGGGGGCTTAGCTTGTCGGATACGCAGTATTTT. Translating gives CASSLGGLSLSDTQYF.

This clone appeared a single time. The same CDR3 arises from other DNA sequences in this sample as well. The chain is built from TRBV7-2 and TRBJ1-1, with D unresolved. V shed 4 bases and J shed 1 base, with 10 bases lying between them. This CDR3 contains 14 residues. Germline loops: CDR1 SGHTA, CDR2 FQGNSA. CDR3 region: CASSSRAGNTEAFF. CDR3 coding DNA: TGTGCCAGCAGCTCTCGTGCGGGGAACACTGAAGCTTTCTTT.

The gene calls are TRBV28 and TRBJ2-5, with D uncertain. The germline gives CDR1 MDHEN, CDR2 SYDVKM. This CDR3 has 17 amino acids. Trimming removed 6 bases at V and 3 bases at J, with 23 bases between. The CDR3 sequence: CASSRNPTWATEETQYF. For the CDR3, the DNA is TGTGCCAGCAGCCGAAACCCGACTTGGGCAACGGAAGAGACCCAGTACTTC.

The chain combines TRBV6-6 with TRBJ2-7; D unclear. CDR1 MNHNY and CDR2 SVGAGI come from the germline V gene (reference sequence). The CDR3 totals 14 residues. V lost 4 bases and J lost 2, with 12 bases in between. The CDR3 spells CASSSVRLAYEQYF. The CDR3 coding sequence is TGTGCCAGCAGTTCGGTGCGGCTAGCCTACGAGCAGTACTTC.

The J gene is TRBJ2-4, the V gene TRBV5-4; possibly TRBD1 for D (8 bases). V lost 0 bases and J lost 6, with 10 bases in between. Germline CDR1 SGHNT, CDR2 YYREEE (reference sequence). This CDR3 is built from 14 residues. CDR3 amino acids: CASSLDRGGNIQYF. DNA for the CDR3: TGTGCCAGCAGCTTGGACAGGGGGGGAAACATTCAGTACTTC.

The chain recombines TRBV5-5 with TRBJ1-1; 8 bases are a match to TRBD1. Germline trimming cut 4 bases from V and 3 bases from J; bases unmatched to any gene: 8. Germline V gene lookup returns CDR1 SGHKS and CDR2 YYEKEE (reference sequence). CDR3 length: 15 residues. The CDR3 DNA follows: TGTGCCAGCAGCCAAAGACAGGGGCAGGACACTGAAGCTTTCTTT. This translates into CASSQRQGQDTEAFF.

The V gene is TRBV27, the J gene TRBJ1-2; D possibly corresponds to TRBD1 (5 bases). Trimming pared 2 bases from V and 5 bases from J, leaving 9 bases between. There are 13 residues in the CDR3. Germline-derived CDR1 and CDR2 are MNHEY and SMNVEV (reference sequence). CDR3 amino acids: CASSLAGPYGYTF. The CDR3 DNA follows: TGTGCCAGCAGTTTAGCGGGACCGTATGGCTACACCTTC.

The rearrangement links TRBV5-8 to TRBJ2-7; 7 nucleotides agree with TRBD1. This CDR3 contains 14 residues. Germline-derived CDR1 and CDR2 are SGHTS and YDEGEE. Trimming at V came to 2 bases and at J to 4 bases, leaving 6 bases not matched to a gene. CDR3 sequence (DNA): TGTGCCAGCAGCTTTTCTGACAGGGTTTACGAGCAGTACTTC. Its protein is CASSFSDRVYEQYF.

This sequence joins TRBV7-9 and TRBJ1-3; D unclear. Trimming removed 5 bases from V and 4 bases from J, with 12 bases in between. The germline V gene encodes CDR1 SEHNR and CDR2 FQNEAQ (reference sequence). This CDR3 is 14 amino acids long. DNA for the CDR3: TGTGCCAGCAGCGAAAGAACAGTAGGAAACACCATATATTTT. Its protein product is CASSERTVGNTIYF. Using reference TRBV7-9 and TRBJ1-3 for the parts outside the CDR3, the full variable domain is DTGVSQNPRHKITKRGQNVTFRCDPISEHNRLYWYRQTLGQGPEFLTYFQNEAQLEKSRLLSDRFSAERPKGSFSTLEIQRTEQGDSAMYLCASSERTVGNTIYFGEGSWLTVV.

V usage is TRBV14 and J usage is TRBJ2-3; 7 positions agree with TRBD2. J was trimmed by 11 bases and V by 3 bases; bases with no gene match: 5. The germline V gene has CDR1 SGHDN and CDR2 FVKESK. The CDR3 covers 12 residues. DNA of the CDR3: TGTGCCAGCAGCCAGATTACGGGGGGGCAGTATTTT. This sequence encodes CASSQITGGQYF.

The V gene is TRBV5-1, the J gene TRBJ2-5; 7 positions agree with TRBD1. This CDR3 spans 14 amino acids. V lost 4 bases and J lost 3; bases outside the gene matches: 6. Germline values: CDR1 SGHRS, CDR2 YFSETQ. CDR3 DNA: TGCGCCAGCAGCACCCCCGGACAGGAAGAGACCCAGTACTTC. Its protein product is CASSTPGQEETQYF.

This clone was recorded once. This chain connects TRBV5-1 to TRBJ2-5; D perhaps matches TRBD1 (6 bases). Between the trimmed V and J ends, which lost 5 bases and 2 bases, there was a span of 13 bases. The CDR3 totals 14 residues. Germline V gives CDR1 SGHRS, CDR2 YFSETQ. Here the CDR3 reads CASSEQGSQETQYF. As DNA, the CDR3 is TGCGCCAGCAGTGAACAGGGCTCACAAGAGACCCAGTACTTC.

This clone has just one count. The chain joins TRBV19 to TRBJ2-5; no reliable D call. CDR1 LNHDA and CDR2 SQIVND come from the germline V gene (reference sequence). The CDR3 contains 13 residues. V was shortened by 1 base and J by 5 bases, with 8 bases between the two germline ends. The CDR3 bases are TGTGCCAGTAGTATAGCCATTGCCGAGACCCAGTACTTC. Protein sequence: CASSIAIAETQYF. The entire variable domain, with the rest obtained from reference TRBV19 and TRBJ2-5, is as follows: DGGITQSPKYLFRKEGQNVTLSCEQNLNHDAMYWYRQDPGQGLRLIYYSQIVNDFQKGDIAEGYSVSREKKESFPLTVTSAQKNPTAFYLCASSIAIAETQYFGPGTRLLVL.

V gene TRBV4-2 combines with J gene TRBJ2-1, with D tentatively TRBD2 (6 bases). The CDR3 runs to 17 residues. Per the germline V gene, CDR1 is LGHNA and CDR2 is YNFKEQ. V lost 0 bases and J 4 bases, leaving 16 bases between the germline ends. The CDR3 region is CASSQDWRVYTYNEQFF. The CDR3 region has the DNA TGTGCCAGCAGCCAAGATTGGAGGGTCTATACGTACAATGAGCAGTTCTTC.

Turning to this clone: Compared with germline, one end of the junction differs, possibly owing to a read error. This sample includes further DNA sequences coding for the same CDR3. The genes are TRBV30 and TRBJ1-1, with 8 bases that match TRBD1. The CDR3 spans 13 residues. In germline, CDR1 is GTSNPN, CDR2 SVGIG (reference sequence). The CDR3 here is CAWDRGLNTEAFF. For the CDR3, the DNA is TGTGCCTGGGACAGGGGATTGAACACTGAGGCTTTCTTT.

The chain carries TRBV28 and TRBJ2-7; D is uncertain. The germline V gene has CDR1 MDHEN and CDR2 SYDVKM. The length of the CDR3 is 13 residues. The germline V and J ends were trimmed by 2 bases and 2 bases, with 7 bases remaining between them. The CDR3: CASSLTATYEQYF. CDR3 bases: TGTGCCAGCAGTTTAACAGCCACCTACGAGCAGTACTTC.

The chain joins TRBV5-1 to TRBJ2-1; D remains ambiguous. V dropped 2 bases and J dropped 2 bases, with 8 bases sitting between them. CDR1 SGHRS and CDR2 YFSETQ come from the germline V gene. This CDR3 has 14 residues. The DNA for the CDR3 is TGCGCCAGCAGCTTACATTCGCCCTACAATGAGCAGTTCTTC. Translated, it gives CASSLHSPYNEQFF.

The genes are TRBV10-2 and TRBJ2-1, with 8 bases fitting TRBD2. The CDR3 runs 14 residues. Germline V lookup: CDR1 WSHSY, CDR2 SAAADI. With 6 bases clipped from V and 5 bases from J, the junction kept 6 bases outside the gene matches. The CDR3 loop reads CASRVSGTNNEQFF. In DNA, the CDR3 is TGCGCCAGCAGAGTTAGCGGGACCAACAATGAGCAGTTCTTC.

The V call is TRBV5-6, the J call TRBJ2-5; 14 nucleotides align to TRBD2. The ends lost 3 bases at V and 5 bases at J; junction bases unmatched: 6. The germline V gene encodes CDR1 SGHDT and CDR2 YYEEEE. This CDR3 has 16 residues. The CDR3 reads CASSSGLAGGRETQYF. CDR3 coding DNA: TGTGCCAGCAGCTCCGGACTAGCGGGAGGTAGGGAGACCCAGTACTTC.

The chain combines TRBV5-4 with TRBJ1-1; weak D call: TRBD1 (5 bases). CDR3 length: 16 amino acids. The germline V gene encodes CDR1 SGHNT and CDR2 YYREEE (reference sequence). V was cut by 0 bases and J by 7 bases, with 19 bases left in between. DNA for the CDR3: TGTGCCAGCAGCTTGGCGCCGCCCGGTCAGGGAAATGAAGCTTTCTTT. Translation: CASSLAPPGQGNEAFF.

This chain links TRBV15 with TRBJ1-3, with TRBD1 matching 8 bases. Germline assignment: CDR1 LNHNV and CDR2 YYDKDF (reference sequence). CDR3 length equals 17 residues. J gave up 0 bases and V 5 bases, and 9 bases lay outside the gene matches. The CDR3 loop is CATSGTDRGSSGNTIYF. The CDR3 DNA is TGTGCCACCAGCGGAACTGACAGGGGATCCTCTGGAAACACCATATATTTT.